This T cell receptor (beta chain) was identified during a study of blood T cell repertoires in COVID-19. Study context: In each case, the material was cDNA or gDNA derived from T cells, B-cell-depleted T cells, or PBMCs.

Looked up from germline, CDR1 is MNHEY and CDR2 is SVGAGI. V was trimmed by 5 bases and J by 1 base, leaving 9 bases between them. The CDR3 runs 14 residues. Produced via immunoSEQ multiplex PCR; TCRdb's table is partial and in-frame only. The table includes roughly 280,000 clones, 85% to 95% detected once. Input material: PBMCs or T cells enriched from blood (not recorded which). The TCR was taken from a man aged 35 to 55 who had been exposed to COVID-19. V usage is TRBV6-5 and J usage is TRBJ1-3; D uncertain. For the CDR3, the DNA is TGTGCCAGCAGTCCAGGACTGTCTGGAAACACCATATATTTT. Translated, it gives CASSPGLSGNTIYF.